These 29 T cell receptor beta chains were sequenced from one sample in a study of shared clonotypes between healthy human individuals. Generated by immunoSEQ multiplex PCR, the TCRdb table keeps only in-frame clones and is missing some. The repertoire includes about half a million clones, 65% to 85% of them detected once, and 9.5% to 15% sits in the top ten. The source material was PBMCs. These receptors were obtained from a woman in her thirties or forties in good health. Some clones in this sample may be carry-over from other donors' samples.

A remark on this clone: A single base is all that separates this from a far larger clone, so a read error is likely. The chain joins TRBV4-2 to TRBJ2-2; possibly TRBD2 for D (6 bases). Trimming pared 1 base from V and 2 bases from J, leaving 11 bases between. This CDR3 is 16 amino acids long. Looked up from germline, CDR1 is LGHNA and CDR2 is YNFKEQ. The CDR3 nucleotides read TGTGCCAGCAGCCAAGGGTGGACTATTAACACCGGGGAGCTGTTTTTT. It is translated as CASSQGWTINTGELFF.

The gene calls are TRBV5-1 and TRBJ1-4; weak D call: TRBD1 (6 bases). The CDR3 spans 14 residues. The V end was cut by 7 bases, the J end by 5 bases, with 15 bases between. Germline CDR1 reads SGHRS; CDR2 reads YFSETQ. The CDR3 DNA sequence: TGCGCCAGCTCCCGGGACACCTCCAATGAAAAACTGTTTTTT. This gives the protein CASSRDTSNEKLFF.

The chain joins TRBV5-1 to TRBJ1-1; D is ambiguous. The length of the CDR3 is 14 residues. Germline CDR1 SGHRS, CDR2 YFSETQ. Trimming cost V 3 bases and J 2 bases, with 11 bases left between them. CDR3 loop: CASSSMAGNTEAFF. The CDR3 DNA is TGCGCCAGCAGCTCAATGGCGGGTAACACTGAAGCTTTCTTT.

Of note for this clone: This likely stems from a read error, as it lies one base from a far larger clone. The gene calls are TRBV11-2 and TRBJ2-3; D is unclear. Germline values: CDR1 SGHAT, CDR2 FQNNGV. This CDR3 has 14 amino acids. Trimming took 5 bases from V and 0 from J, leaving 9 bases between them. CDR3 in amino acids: CASSPRISTDTQYF. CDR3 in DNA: TGTGCCAGCAGCCCCCGGATAAGCACAGATACGCAGTATTTT.

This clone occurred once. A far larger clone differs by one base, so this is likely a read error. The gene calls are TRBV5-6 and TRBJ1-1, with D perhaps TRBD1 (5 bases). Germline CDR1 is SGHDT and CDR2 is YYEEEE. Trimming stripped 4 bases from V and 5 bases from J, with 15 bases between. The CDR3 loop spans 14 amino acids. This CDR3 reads CASSPQGAWTEAFF. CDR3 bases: TGTGCCAGCAGCCCTCAAGGGGCTTGGACTGAAGCTTTCTTT.

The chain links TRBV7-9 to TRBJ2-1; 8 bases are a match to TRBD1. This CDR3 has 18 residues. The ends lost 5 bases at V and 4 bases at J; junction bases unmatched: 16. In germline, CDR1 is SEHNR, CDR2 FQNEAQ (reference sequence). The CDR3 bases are TGTGCCAGCAGCCCGGGCCGTGGGGGGACAGGCCTTTACAATGAGCAGTTCTTC. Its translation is CASSPGRGGTGLYNEQFF.

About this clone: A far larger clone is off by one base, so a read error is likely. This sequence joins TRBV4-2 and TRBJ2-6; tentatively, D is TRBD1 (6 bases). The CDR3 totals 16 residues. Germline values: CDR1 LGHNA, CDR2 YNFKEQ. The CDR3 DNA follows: TGTGCCAGCAGCCAAGACAGGGGATCTGGGGCCAGCGTCCTGACTTTC. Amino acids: CASSQDRGSGASVLTF.

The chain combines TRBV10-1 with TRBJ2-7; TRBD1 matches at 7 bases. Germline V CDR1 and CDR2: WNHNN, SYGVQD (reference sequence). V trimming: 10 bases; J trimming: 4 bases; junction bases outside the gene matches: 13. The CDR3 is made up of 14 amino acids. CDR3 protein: CATSPGTEIYEQYF. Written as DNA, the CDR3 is TGCGCCACCTCCCCCGGGACAGAGATTTACGAGCAGTACTTC.

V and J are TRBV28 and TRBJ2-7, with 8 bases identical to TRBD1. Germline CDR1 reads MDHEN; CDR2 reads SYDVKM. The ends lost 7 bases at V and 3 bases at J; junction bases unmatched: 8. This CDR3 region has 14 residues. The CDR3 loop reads CASIRTGLFYEQYF. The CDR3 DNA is TGTGCCAGCATTCGGACAGGGCTTTTCTACGAGCAGTACTTC.

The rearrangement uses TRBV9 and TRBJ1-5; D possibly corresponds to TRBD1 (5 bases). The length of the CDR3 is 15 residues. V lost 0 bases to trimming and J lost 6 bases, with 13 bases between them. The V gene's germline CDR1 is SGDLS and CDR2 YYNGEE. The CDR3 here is CASSVDQGDGQPQHF. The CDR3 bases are TGTGCCAGCAGCGTAGACCAGGGCGATGGTCAGCCCCAGCATTTT.

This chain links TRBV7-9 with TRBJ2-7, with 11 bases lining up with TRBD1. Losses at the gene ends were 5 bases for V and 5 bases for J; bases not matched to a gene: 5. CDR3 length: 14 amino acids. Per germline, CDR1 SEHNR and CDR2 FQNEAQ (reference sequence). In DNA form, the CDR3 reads TGTGCCAGCAGCGCGGGACAGGGGGTGGACGAGCAGTACTTC. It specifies CASSAGQGVDEQYF.

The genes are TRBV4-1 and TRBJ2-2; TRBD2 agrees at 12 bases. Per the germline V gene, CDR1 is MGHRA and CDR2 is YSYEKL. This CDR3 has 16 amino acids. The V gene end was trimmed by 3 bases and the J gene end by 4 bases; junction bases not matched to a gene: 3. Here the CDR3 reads CASSQGLAGITGELFF. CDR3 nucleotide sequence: TGCGCCAGCAGCCAGGGACTAGCGGGTATCACCGGGGAGCTGTTTTTT.

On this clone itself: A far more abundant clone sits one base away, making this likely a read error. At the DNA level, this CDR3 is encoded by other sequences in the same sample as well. Written as DNA, the CDR3 is TGTGCCAGCAGTTTAAGCGGGTCTAGCGGGAACGAGCAGTTCTTC. Protein product: CASSLSGSSGNEQFF. The V gene is TRBV28, the J gene TRBJ2-1; 9 positions match TRBD2. The V segment lost 2 bases and the J segment 10 bases; nucleotides outside the gene matches: 9. CDR3 length: 15 amino acids. Germline values: CDR1 MDHEN, CDR2 SYDVKM.

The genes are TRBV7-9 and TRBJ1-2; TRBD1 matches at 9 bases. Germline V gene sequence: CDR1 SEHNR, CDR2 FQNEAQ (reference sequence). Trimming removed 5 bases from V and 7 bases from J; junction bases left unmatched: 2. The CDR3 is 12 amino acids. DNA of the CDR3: TGTGCCAGCAGCCGACAGGGGGGTGGCTACACCTTC. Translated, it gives CASSRQGGGYTF.

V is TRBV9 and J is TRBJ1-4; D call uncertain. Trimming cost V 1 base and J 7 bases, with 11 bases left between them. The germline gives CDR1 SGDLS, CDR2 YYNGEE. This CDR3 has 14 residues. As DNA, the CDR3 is TGTGCCAGCAGCGTACGGGAAGGGTTTGAAAAACTGTTTTTT. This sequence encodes CASSVREGFEKLFF.

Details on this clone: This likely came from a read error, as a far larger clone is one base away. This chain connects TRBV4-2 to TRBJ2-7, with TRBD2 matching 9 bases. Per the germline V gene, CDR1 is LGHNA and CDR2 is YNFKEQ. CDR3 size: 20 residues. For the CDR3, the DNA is TGTGCCAGCAGCCAAAAATTCGGATGGTCAGTAGCGGGAGTAGTGGTAGAGCAGCACTTC. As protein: CASSQKFGWSVAGVVVEQHF.

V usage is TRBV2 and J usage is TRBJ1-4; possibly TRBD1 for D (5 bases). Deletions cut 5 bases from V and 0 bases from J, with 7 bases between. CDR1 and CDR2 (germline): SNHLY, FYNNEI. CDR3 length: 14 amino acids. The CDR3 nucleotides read TGTGCCAGCAGTCGGGGGGCAACTAATGAAAAACTGTTTTTT. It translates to CASSRGATNEKLFF.

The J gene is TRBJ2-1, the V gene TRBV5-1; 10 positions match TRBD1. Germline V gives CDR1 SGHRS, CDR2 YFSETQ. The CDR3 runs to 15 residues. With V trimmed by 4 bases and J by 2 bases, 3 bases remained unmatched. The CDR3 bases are TGCGCCAGCAGCCCAGGGACAGGGGCCTACAATGAGCAGTTCTTC. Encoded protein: CASSPGTGAYNEQFF.

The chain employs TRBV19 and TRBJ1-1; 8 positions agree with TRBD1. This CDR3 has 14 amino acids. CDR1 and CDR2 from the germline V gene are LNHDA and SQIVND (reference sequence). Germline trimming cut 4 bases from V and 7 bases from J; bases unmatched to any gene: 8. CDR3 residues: CASSNRGSQGEAFF. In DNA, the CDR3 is TGTGCCAGTAGTAACAGGGGGTCGCAGGGTGAAGCTTTCTTT.

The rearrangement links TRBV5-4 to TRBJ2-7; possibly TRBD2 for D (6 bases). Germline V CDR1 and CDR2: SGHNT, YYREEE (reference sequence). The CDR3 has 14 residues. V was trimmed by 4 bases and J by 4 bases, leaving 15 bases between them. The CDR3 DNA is TGTGCCAGCAGCGTAGGAGGGTCTAGGTACGAGCAGTACTTC. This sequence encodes CASSVGGSRYEQYF.

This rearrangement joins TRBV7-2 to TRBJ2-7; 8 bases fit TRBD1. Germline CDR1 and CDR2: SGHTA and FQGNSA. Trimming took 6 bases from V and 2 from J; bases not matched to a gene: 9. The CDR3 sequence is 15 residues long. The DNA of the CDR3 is TGTGCCAGCAGTTTTCCGGGACAGGTCACCTACGAGCAGTACTTC. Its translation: CASSFPGQVTYEQYF.

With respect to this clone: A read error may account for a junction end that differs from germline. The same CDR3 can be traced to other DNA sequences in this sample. The CDR3 DNA reads as TGCGCCAGCAGCCAGCGGTATTCCTCCTACGAGCAGTACTTC. Its translation: CASSQRYSSYEQYF. The gene calls are TRBV6-5 and TRBJ2-7; the D gene is possibly TRBD2 (5 bases). The germline V gene has CDR1 MNHEY and CDR2 SVGAGI. The CDR3 consists of 14 residues.

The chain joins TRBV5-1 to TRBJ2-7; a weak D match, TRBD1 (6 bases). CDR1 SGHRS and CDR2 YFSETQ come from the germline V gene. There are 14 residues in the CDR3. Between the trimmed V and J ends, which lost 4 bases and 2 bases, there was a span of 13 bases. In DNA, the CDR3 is TGCGCCAGCAGCACCACGACAGGAGCCTACGAGCAGTACTTC. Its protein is CASSTTTGAYEQYF.

The CDR3 DNA sequence: TGTGCCAGCAGCTTAGTTCCAGCGGCTTCAGGAGGGGGGCAGTATTTT. Its translation is CASSLVPAASGGGQYF. The gene calls are TRBV7-8 and TRBJ2-3; either TRBD1 or TRBD2 may fit D (6 bases each). The ends were cut back, 1 base at V and 11 bases at J, with 22 bases in the middle. In germline, CDR1 is SGHVS, CDR2 FQNEAQ. The CDR3 consists of 16 residues.

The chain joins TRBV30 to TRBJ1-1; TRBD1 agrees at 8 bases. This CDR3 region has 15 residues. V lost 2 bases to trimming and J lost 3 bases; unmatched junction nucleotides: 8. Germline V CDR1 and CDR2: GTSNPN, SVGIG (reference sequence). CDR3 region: CAWSRGQVSHTEAFF. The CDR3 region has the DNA TGTGCCTGGAGTAGGGGACAGGTTTCGCACACTGAAGCTTTCTTT. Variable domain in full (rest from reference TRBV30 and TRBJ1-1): SQTIHQWPATLVQPVGSPLSLECTVEGTSNPNLYWYRQAAGRGLQLLFYSVGIGQISSEVPQNLSASRPQDRQFILSSKKLLLSDSGFYLCAWSRGQVSHTEAFFGQGTRLTVV.

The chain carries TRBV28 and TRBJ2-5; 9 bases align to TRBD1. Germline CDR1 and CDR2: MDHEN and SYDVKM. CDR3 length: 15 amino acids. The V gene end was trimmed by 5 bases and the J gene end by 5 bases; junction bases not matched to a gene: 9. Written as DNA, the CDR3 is TGTGCCAGCAGTCCGGGACAGGGCGGGCATGAGACCCAGTACTTC. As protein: CASSPGQGGHETQYF.

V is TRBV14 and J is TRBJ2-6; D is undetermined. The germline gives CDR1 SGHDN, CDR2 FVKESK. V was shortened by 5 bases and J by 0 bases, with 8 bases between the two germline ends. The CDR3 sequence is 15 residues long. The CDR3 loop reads CASSARSSGANVLTF. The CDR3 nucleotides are TGTGCCAGCAGCGCTCGCTCCTCTGGGGCCAACGTCCTGACTTTC.

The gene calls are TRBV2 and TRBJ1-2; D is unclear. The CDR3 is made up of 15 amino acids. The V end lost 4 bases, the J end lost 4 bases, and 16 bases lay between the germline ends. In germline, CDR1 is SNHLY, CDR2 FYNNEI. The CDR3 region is CASSVSAPRGYGYTF. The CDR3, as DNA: TGTGCCAGCAGTGTATCGGCCCCAAGAGGCTATGGCTACACCTTC.

CDR3 bases: TGCGCCAGCAGATACGCAGCAGGACAGGGGGTTCAGTTCTTC. Translated: CASRYAAGQGVQFF. The rearrangement joins TRBV4-1 to TRBJ2-1, with 10 bases fitting TRBD1. The CDR3 length is 14 residues. Germline trimming cut 6 bases from V and 13 bases from J; bases unmatched to any gene: 12. Per germline, CDR1 MGHRA and CDR2 YSYEKL.